One and the same sample provided the 13 T cell receptor beta chains below, sequenced in a study of T cells after yellow fever vaccination. TCRdb redid the calling of the 5' RACE reads with MiXCR, one entry per CDR3 protein. The table lists more than 450,000 distinct CDR3 sequences, 20% to 25% of them singletons. The starting material was PBMCs, obtained 20 to 25 days after the first yellow fever vaccination. These receptor sequences come from a man between 18 and 35 years old who received the YFV17D yellow fever vaccine.

The rearrangement links TRBV7-6 to TRBJ2-1; TRBD1 matches at 10 bases. The junction had 5 bases not matched to a gene; V was cut back by 0 bases and J by 9 bases. Germline lookup yields CDR1 SGHVS and CDR2 FNYEAQ. CDR3 size: 15 residues. The CDR3 nucleotides read TGTGCCAGCAGCTTAGCTGGACAGGGGGTTGGTGAGCAGTTCTTC. Protein product: CASSLAGQGVGEQFF.

This clonotype was picked up a small number of times. The chain carries TRBV10-3 and TRBJ2-5; D unresolved. Germline V CDR1 and CDR2: ENHRY, SYGVKD. V was shortened by 2 bases and J by 5 bases, with 9 bases between the two germline ends. There are 13 residues in the CDR3. The chain's CDR3 is CAISELGDETQYF. The CDR3 coding sequence is TGTGCCATCAGTGAGCTAGGAGATGAGACCCAGTACTTC.

There are a few counts of this clonotype. The chain carries TRBV28 and TRBJ2-1; 8 bases map to TRBD2. The V and J ends lost 6 bases and 9 bases, in that order; junction bases with no gene match: 13. There are 15 residues in the CDR3. Germline CDR1 is MDHEN and CDR2 is SYDVKM. The chain's CDR3 is CASRAGTRRVGEQFF. As DNA, the CDR3 is TGTGCCAGCAGAGCCGGGACTAGAAGGGTAGGTGAGCAGTTCTTC.

This rearrangement joins TRBV6-5 to TRBJ1-2; perhaps TRBD1 as D (6 bases). With 0 bases removed from V and 5 bases from J, the gap between germline ends came to 25 bases. The CDR3 spans 19 residues. Germline values: CDR1 MNHEY, CDR2 SVGAGI. CDR3 region: CASSYSSSGSGGASYGYTF. DNA of the CDR3: TGTGCCAGCAGTTACTCGTCCTCCGGGAGCGGGGGCGCGAGTTATGGCTACACCTTC.

The chain has TRBV5-5 and TRBJ2-5; TRBD2 agrees at 8 bases. Germline V gives CDR1 SGHKS, CDR2 YYEKEE (reference sequence). This CDR3 has 17 residues. The V and J ends lost 3 bases and 4 bases, in that order; junction bases with no gene match: 14. The CDR3 loop is CASSWGGPGLGAETQYF. CDR3 nucleotide sequence: TGTGCCAGCAGCTGGGGGGGACCGGGACTAGGAGCAGAGACCCAGTACTTC.

The chain has TRBV4-3 and TRBJ1-6; 9 bases are shared with TRBD1. Looked up from germline, CDR1 is LGHNA and CDR2 is YSLEER. The V segment lost 4 bases and the J segment 10 bases; nucleotides outside the gene matches: 8. CDR3 length equals 15 residues. Here the CDR3 reads CASSRLDRGGSPLHF. CDR3 DNA sequence: TGCGCCAGCAGCCGACTGGACAGGGGAGGCTCACCCCTCCACTTT.

The table lists this clonotype with a few counts. V usage is TRBV20-1 and J usage is TRBJ2-1; no firm D call. Between the trimmed V and J ends, which lost 1 base and 9 bases, there was a span of 13 bases. The germline CDR1 and CDR2 sequences are DFQATT and SNEGSKA (reference sequence). This CDR3 has 13 amino acids. The CDR3 loop reads CSARGPTGLEQFF. CDR3 in DNA: TGCAGTGCTAGAGGGCCCACGGGTCTTGAGCAGTTCTTC.

This sequence joins TRBV20-1 and TRBJ2-1; 11 bases match TRBD2. The germline CDR1 and CDR2 sequences are DFQATT and SNEGSKA (reference sequence). V shed 3 bases and J 9 bases; nucleotides not matched to a gene: 7. The CDR3 has 14 residues. DNA for the CDR3: TGCAGTGCTAGGAGACTAGCGGGGAGGGGTGAGCAGTTCTTC. Its protein is CSARRLAGRGEQFF.

The V gene is TRBV5-1, the J gene TRBJ1-1; D gene unclear. This CDR3 contains 16 residues. The V end lost 4 bases, the J end lost 3 bases, and 19 bases lay between the germline ends. Germline CDR1 reads SGHRS; CDR2 reads YFSETQ. CDR3 loop: CASSPSSGVTYTEAFF. The CDR3, as DNA: TGCGCCAGCAGCCCAAGTTCGGGCGTGACGTACACTGAAGCTTTCTTT. The complete variable domain, with remaining parts taken from reference TRBV5-1 and TRBJ1-1, reads KAGVTQTPRYLIKTRGQQVTLSCSPISGHRSVSWYQQTPGQGLQFLFEYFSETQRNKGNFPGRFSGRQFSNSRSEMNVSTLELGDSALYLCASSPSSGVTYTEAFFGQGTRLTVV.

This chain joins TRBV18 and TRBJ2-7; TRBD1 matches 9 bases. V lost 2 bases and J lost 3; bases outside the gene matches: 20. The CDR3 is 20 residues long. Germline assignment: CDR1 KGHSH and CDR2 LQKENI. The DNA for the CDR3 is TGTGCCAGCTCACCAGAGCTGGGACAGGGAGCCTTTCCCCAACTCTACGAGCAGTACTTC. It yields the protein CASSPELGQGAFPQLYEQYF.

The V and J genes are TRBV29-1 and TRBJ2-6; 7 bases align to TRBD1. This CDR3 spans 20 amino acids. The V gene end was trimmed by 4 bases and the J gene end by 0 bases; junction bases not matched to a gene: 18. From germline, CDR1 is SQVTM and CDR2 ANQGSEA. For the CDR3, the DNA is TGCAGCGTTGCTGTAGGGACAGCCCTCAGCCCCGTCTCTGGGGCCAACGTCCTGACTTTC. Encoded protein: CSVAVGTALSPVSGANVLTF.

Only a few counts were recorded for this clonotype. The J gene is TRBJ1-5, the V gene TRBV19; D remains unclear. CDR3 size: 13 residues. Looked up from germline, CDR1 is LNHDA and CDR2 is SQIVND (reference sequence). V lost 6 bases to trimming and J lost 5 bases, with 11 bases between them. The CDR3 loop is CASRTLPDQPQHF. In nucleotides, the CDR3 is TGTGCCAGTAGGACCCTGCCCGATCAGCCCCAGCATTTT.

This clonotype has only a few counts. The rearrangement uses TRBV5-1 and TRBJ1-2; D is possibly TRBD1 (6 bases). Germline CDR1 is SGHRS and CDR2 is YFSETQ. V was shortened by 4 bases and J by 7 bases, with 20 bases between the two germline ends. The CDR3 is 15 residues long. As DNA, the CDR3 is TGCGCCAGCAGCCGGTATCAGGGGACGACAGGTGGCTACACCTTC. It yields the protein CASSRYQGTTGGYTF.